This TCR beta chain appears in the sequencing data of a study of blood T cell repertoires in COVID-19. The wider study: The analysed material was cDNA or gDNA that came from T cells, B-cell-depleted T cells, or PBMCs.

Sequencing was performed with immunoSEQ multiplex PCR; in TCRdb, only in-frame clones are kept and a portion is missing. Counted here are 150,000 or so clones, 91% occurring once; the ten biggest clones make up approximately 0.59%. The CDR3 has 15 residues. The germline CDR1 and CDR2 sequences are MNHNS and SASEGT. Between the trimmed V and J ends, which lost 0 bases and 5 bases, there was a span of 11 bases. Material: peripheral blood. The source is a man between 45 and 60 years old with acute or convalescent COVID-19. The chain employs TRBV6-1 and TRBJ1-5, with D possibly being TRBD1 (5 bases). The CDR3 loop reads CASSEAGVVYQPQHF. The CDR3 region has the DNA TGTGCCAGCAGTGAAGCAGGGGTCGTCTATCAGCCCCAGCATTTT.